Detailed here is one T cell receptor beta chain. The method was immunoSEQ multiplex PCR; TCRdb's version includes in-frame clones alone and lacks a portion of them. The table records about 120,000 clones, over 85% of them present only once. The entry originates in a study of T cell responses to AZD1222 COVID-19 vaccine. There are 15 residues in the CDR3. The V gene lost 6 bases and the J gene lost 1 base, with 13 bases spanning the gap. Germline V lookup: CDR1 SNHLY, CDR2 FYNNEI. The source is an adult in good health. The chain combines TRBV2 with TRBJ1-5; D is unresolved. The material was peripheral blood, obtained on day 0 of AZD1222 vaccination. CDR3 residues: CASSRPPLSNQPQHF. In DNA, the CDR3 is TGTGCCAGCAGCCGACCACCTTTGAGCAATCAGCCCCAGCATTTT.